This T cell receptor (beta chain) appears in the sequencing data of a study of T cell responses to AZD1222 COVID-19 vaccine. General study findings and limits: No day 14 peak samples; only post-peak repertoires were characterized. The donors showed a predominance of white British ancestry and of females, with possible underestimation of clonal diversity.

Concerning this clone: The antigen is not known. The same CDR3 arises from other DNA sequences in this sample as well.

In germline, CDR1 is LNHNV, CDR2 YYDKDF (reference sequence). The CDR3 has 13 residues. The V end lost 0 bases, the J end lost 4 bases, and 6 bases lay between the germline ends. Using immunoSEQ multiplex PCR, the repertoire was profiled, and TCRdb retains in-frame clones only, with some absent. The table lists about 130,000 clones, around 86% of them singletons. This sequence joins TRBV15 and TRBJ1-1; D gene ambiguous. The sample in question was peripheral blood, obtained on day 0 of AZD1222 vaccination. The TCR sequence derives from an adult in good health. CDR3 amino acids: CATSRDQGTEAFF. CDR3 bases: TGTGCCACCAGCAGAGATCAAGGCACTGAAGCTTTCTTT.